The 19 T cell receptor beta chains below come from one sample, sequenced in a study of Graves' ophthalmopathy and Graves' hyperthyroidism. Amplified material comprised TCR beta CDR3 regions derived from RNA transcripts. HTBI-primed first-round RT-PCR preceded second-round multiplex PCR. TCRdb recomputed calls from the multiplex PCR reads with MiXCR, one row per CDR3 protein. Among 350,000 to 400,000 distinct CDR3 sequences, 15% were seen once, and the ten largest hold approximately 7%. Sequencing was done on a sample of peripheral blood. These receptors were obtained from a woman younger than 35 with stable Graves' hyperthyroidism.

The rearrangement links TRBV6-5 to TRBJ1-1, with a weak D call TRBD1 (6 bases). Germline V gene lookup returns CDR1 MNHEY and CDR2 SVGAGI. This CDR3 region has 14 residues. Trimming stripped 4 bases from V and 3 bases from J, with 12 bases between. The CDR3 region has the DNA TGTGCCAGCAGTTCCCAACAGGGTTACACTGAAGCTTTCTTT. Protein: CASSSQQGYTEAFF.

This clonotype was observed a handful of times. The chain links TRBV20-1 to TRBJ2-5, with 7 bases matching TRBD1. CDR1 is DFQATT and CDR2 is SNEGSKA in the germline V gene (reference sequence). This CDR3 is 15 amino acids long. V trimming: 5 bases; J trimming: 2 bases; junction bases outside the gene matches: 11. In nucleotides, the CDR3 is TGCAGTGCTTATTCCCTACAGGGGTTACAAGAGACCCAGTACTTC. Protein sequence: CSAYSLQGLQETQYF.

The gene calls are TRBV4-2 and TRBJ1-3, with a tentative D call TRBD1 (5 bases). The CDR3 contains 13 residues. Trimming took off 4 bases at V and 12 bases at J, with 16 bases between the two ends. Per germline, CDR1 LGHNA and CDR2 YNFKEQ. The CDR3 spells CASSPGLWDYIYF. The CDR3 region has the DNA TGTGCCAGCAGCCCCGGACTCTGGGACTACATATATTTT.

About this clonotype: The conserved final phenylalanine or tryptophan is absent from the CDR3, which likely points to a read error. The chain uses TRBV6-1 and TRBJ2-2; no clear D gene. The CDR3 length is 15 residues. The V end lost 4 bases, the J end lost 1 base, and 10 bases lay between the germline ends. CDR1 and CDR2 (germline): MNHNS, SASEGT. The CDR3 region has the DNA TGTGCCAGCAGTGCGGCCAGGATGAACACCGGGGAGCTGTTTGTT. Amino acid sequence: CASSAARMNTGELFV.

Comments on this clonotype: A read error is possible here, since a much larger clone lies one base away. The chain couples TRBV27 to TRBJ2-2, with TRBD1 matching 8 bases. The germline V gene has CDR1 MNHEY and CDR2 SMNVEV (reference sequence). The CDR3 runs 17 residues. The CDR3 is CASMEFGTGGSTGELCF. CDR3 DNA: TGTGCCAGCATGGAGTTTGGGACAGGCGGGTCCACCGGGGAGCTGTGTTTT.

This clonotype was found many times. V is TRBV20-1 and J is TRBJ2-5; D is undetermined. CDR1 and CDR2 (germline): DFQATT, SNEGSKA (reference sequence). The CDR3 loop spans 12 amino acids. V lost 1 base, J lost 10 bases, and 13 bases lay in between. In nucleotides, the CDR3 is TGCAGTGCTAGAGGTGACGGCACGAGCCAGTACTTC. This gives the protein CSARGDGTSQYF.

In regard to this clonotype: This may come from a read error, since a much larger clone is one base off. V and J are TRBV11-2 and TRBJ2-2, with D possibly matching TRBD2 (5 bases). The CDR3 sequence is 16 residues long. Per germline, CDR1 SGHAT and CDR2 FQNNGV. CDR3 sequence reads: CASSLGDAQHTGELCF. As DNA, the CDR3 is TGTGCCAGCAGCTTAGGTGACGCCCAGCACACCGGGGAGCTGTGTTTT.

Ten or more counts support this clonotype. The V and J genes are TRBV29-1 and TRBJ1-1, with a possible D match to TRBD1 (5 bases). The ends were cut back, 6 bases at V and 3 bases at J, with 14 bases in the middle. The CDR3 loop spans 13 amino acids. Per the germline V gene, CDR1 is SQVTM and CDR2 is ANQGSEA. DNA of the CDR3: TGCAGCGTCTACAGGCTATATGACACTGAAGCTTTCTTT. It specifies CSVYRLYDTEAFF.

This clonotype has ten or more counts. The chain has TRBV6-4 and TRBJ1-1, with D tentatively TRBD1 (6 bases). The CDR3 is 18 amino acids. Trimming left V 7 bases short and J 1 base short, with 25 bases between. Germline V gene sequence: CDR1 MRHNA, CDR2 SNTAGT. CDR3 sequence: CASIPAAGANIKNTEAFF. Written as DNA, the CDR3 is TGTGCCAGCATTCCCGCGGCGGGGGCCAACATCAAGAACACTGAAGCTTTCTTT.

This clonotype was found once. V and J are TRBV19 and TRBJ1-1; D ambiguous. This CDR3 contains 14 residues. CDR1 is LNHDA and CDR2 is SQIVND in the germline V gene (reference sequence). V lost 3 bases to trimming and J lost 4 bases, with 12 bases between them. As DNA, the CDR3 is TGTGCCAGTAGTATCACCAAGGGAGGCACTGAAGCTTTCTTT. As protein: CASSITKGGTEAFF.

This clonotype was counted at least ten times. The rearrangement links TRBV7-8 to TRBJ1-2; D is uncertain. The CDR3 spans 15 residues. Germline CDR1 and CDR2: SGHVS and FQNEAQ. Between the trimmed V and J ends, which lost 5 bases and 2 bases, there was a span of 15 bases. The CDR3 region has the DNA TGTGCCAGCAGCACCCGTGCAGGTCCCAACTATGGCTACACCTTC. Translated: CASSTRAGPNYGYTF. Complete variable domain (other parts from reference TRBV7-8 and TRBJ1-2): GAGVSQSPRYKVAKRGQDVALRCDPISGHVSLFWYQQALGQGPEFLTYFQNEAQLDKSGLPSDRFFAERPEGSVSTLKIQRTQQEDSAVYLCASSTRAGPNYGYTFGSGTRLTVV.

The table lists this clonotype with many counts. The CDR3, as DNA: TGTGCCAGCAGTTGGGGGACAGCCTACGAGCAGTACTTC. This sequence encodes CASSWGTAYEQYF. The chain couples TRBV27 to TRBJ2-7; 7 bases line up with TRBD1. The germline V gene has CDR1 MNHEY and CDR2 SMNVEV (reference sequence). Trimming at V came to 4 bases and at J to 2 bases, leaving 2 bases not matched to a gene. CDR3 length equals 13 residues.

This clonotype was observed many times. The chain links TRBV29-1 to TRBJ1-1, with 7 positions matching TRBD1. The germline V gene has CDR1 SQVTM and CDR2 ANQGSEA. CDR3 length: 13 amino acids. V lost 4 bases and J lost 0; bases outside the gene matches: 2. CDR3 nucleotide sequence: TGCAGCGTTGTGGACAGGCTGAACACTGAAGCTTTCTTT. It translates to CSVVDRLNTEAFF.

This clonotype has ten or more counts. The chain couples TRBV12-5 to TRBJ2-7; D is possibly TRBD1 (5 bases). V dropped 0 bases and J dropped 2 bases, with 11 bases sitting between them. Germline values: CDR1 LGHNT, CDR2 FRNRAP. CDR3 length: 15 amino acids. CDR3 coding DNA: TGTGCTAGTGGTTTGGTAGAAGGACACCCCTACGAGCAGTACTTC. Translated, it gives CASGLVEGHPYEQYF. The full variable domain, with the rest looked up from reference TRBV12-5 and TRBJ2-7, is DARVTQTPRHKVTEMGQEVTMRCQPILGHNTVFWYRQTMMQGLELLAYFRNRAPLDDSGMPKDRFSAEMPDATLATLKIQPSEPRDSAVYFCASGLVEGHPYEQYFGPGTRLTVT.

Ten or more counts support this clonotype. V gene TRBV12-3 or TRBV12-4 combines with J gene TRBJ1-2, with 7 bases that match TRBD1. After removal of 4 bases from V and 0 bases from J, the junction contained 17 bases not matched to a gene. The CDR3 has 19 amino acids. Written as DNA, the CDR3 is TGTGCCAGCAGTTCCGCACGACAGGGCCTTATCGTCACTAACTATGGCTACACCTTC. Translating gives CASSSARQGLIVTNYGYTF.

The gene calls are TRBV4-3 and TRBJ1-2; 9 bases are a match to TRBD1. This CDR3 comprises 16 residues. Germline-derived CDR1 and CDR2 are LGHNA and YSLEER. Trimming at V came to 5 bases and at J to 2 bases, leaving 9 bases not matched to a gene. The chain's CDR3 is CASSESTGGVNYGYTF. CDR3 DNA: TGCGCCAGCAGCGAATCTACAGGGGGCGTAAACTATGGCTACACCTTC.

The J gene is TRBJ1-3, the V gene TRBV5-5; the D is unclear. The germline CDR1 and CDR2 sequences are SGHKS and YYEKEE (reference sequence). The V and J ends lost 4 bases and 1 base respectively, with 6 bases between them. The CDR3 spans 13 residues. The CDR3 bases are TGTGCCAGCAGCGGCGCTTCTGGAAACACCATATATTTT. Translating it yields CASSGASGNTIYF.

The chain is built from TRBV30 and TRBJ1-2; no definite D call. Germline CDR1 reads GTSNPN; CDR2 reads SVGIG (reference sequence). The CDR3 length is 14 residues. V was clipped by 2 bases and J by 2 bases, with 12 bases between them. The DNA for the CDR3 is TGTGCCTGGAGTAGCGGTCTGTCGAACTATGGCTACACCTTC. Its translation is CAWSSGLSNYGYTF.

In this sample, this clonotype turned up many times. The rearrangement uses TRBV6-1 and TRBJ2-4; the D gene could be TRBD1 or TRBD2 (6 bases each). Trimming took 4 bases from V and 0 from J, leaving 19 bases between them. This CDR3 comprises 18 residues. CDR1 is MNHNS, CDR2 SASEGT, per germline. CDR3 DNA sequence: TGTGCCAGCAGTGCCTCCGGGGGCACCACAGCAGCCAAAAACATTCAGTACTTC. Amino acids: CASSASGGTTAAKNIQYF.